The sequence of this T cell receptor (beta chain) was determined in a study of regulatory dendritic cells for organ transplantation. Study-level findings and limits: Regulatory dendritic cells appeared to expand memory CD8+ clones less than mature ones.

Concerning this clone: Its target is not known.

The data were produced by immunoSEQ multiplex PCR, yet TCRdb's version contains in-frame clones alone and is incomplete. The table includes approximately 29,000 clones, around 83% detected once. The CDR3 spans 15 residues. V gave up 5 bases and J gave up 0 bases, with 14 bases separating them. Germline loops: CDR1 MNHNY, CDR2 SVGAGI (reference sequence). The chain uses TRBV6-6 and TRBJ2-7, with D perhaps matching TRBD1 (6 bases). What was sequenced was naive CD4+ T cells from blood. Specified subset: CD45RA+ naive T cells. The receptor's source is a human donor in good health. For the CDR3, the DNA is TGTGCCAGCAGTAATCGGGACATTAACTCCTACGAGCAGTACTTC. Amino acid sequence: CASSNRDINSYEQYF.